One and the same sample provided the 11 T cell receptor beta chains below, sequenced in a study of CD8 T cells in Susac syndrome. Random-hexamer reverse transcription was applied to about 0.5 to 1 ug RNA. TCRdb recomputed calls from the immunoSEQ multiplex PCR reads with MiXCR, one row per CDR3 protein. The table lists 150,000 to 200,000 distinct CDR3 sequences, around 94% of them singletons. Sequenced sample: CD4+ T cells from PBMCs. The receptors here all came from a human donor with Susac syndrome.

The chain links TRBV18 to TRBJ2-5, with D hard to call. The CDR3 spans 13 residues. With 1 base removed from V and 4 bases from J, the gap between germline ends came to 7 bases. Looked up from germline, CDR1 is KGHSH and CDR2 is LQKENI. The CDR3 here is CASSPQVVETQYF. As DNA, the CDR3 is TGTGCCAGCTCACCACAGGTGGTAGAGACCCAGTACTTC.

This chain uses TRBV24-1 with TRBJ2-3; the D gene is possibly TRBD1 (5 bases). V was pared by 3 bases and J by 3 bases, with 9 bases between. From germline, CDR1 is KGHDR and CDR2 SFDVKD. The CDR3 runs 14 residues. The CDR3: CATSDDPGTDTQYF. CDR3 bases: TGTGCCACCAGTGATGATCCAGGGACAGATACGCAGTATTTT.

The gene calls are TRBV6-5 and TRBJ2-1; 7 bases align to TRBD2. The germline gives CDR1 MNHEY, CDR2 SVGAGI. V lost 1 base and J lost 5; bases outside the gene matches: 5. The CDR3 has 15 amino acids. For the CDR3, the DNA is TGTGCCAGCAGTTACTTCTCCGGGACTAACAATGAGCAGTTCTTC. As protein: CASSYFSGTNNEQFF.

The V call is TRBV14, the J call TRBJ1-2; 9 positions agree with TRBD1. After removal of 1 base from V and 7 bases from J, the junction contained 7 bases not matched to a gene. Germline V gives CDR1 SGHDN, CDR2 FVKESK. The CDR3 runs to 15 residues. CDR3 in DNA: TGTGCCAGCAGCCAAGTCGGGACAGGGATCGGTGGCTACACCTTC. This encodes CASSQVGTGIGGYTF.

The V gene is TRBV4-1, the J gene TRBJ1-2; 11 positions match TRBD1. This CDR3 contains 15 residues. Germline assignment: CDR1 MGHRA and CDR2 YSYEKL. J was trimmed by 7 bases and V by 0 bases; bases with no gene match: 4. Here the CDR3 reads CASSQDRGTGGGYTF. CDR3 DNA sequence: TGCGCCAGCAGCCAAGATCGTGGGACAGGGGGTGGCTACACCTTC.

This chain joins TRBV4-3 and TRBJ1-2, with 8 bases lining up with TRBD1. The junction had 7 bases not matched to a gene; V was cut back by 4 bases and J by 3 bases. The germline V gene has CDR1 LGHNA and CDR2 YSLEER. This CDR3 has 15 residues. The CDR3 DNA is TGCGCCAGCAGCCTAGAACGCAGGGGGCACTATGGCTACACCTTC. Translated, it gives CASSLERRGHYGYTF.

In its sample, this clonotype was seen a few times. V usage is TRBV7-9 and J usage is TRBJ2-6; D is undetermined. The germline V gene encodes CDR1 SEHNR and CDR2 FQNEAQ (reference sequence). The CDR3 contains 15 residues. V lost 3 bases, J lost 0 bases, and 6 bases lay in between. The CDR3 bases are TGTGCCAGCAGCTTGTCGAGCTCTGGGGCCAACGTCCTGACTTTC. It yields the protein CASSLSSSGANVLTF.

The genes are TRBV29-1 and TRBJ2-4; no clear D. The CDR3 runs 15 residues. Germline CDR1 SQVTM, CDR2 ANQGSEA. V dropped 3 bases and J dropped 0 bases, with 12 bases sitting between them. This CDR3 reads CSVEESALAKNIQYF. The CDR3 coding sequence is TGCAGCGTTGAGGAGTCAGCGCTAGCCAAAAACATTCAGTACTTC.

The chain couples TRBV15 to TRBJ2-3; D is perhaps TRBD1 (5 bases). CDR3 size: 17 residues. Between the trimmed V and J ends, which lost 3 bases and 4 bases, there was a span of 20 bases. CDR1 is LNHNV, CDR2 YYDKDF, per germline (reference sequence). The CDR3 nucleotides are TGTGCCACCAGCAGGGATCCGCCTGGGGCACGAGCAGATACGCAGTATTTT. It encodes CATSRDPPGARADTQYF.

This clonotype was recorded only once. V is TRBV6-1 and J is TRBJ1-1; D uncertain. CDR3 length: 13 amino acids. With 7 bases removed from V and 1 base from J, the gap between germline ends came to 10 bases. Germline lookup yields CDR1 MNHNS and CDR2 SASEGT. CDR3 sequence (DNA): TGTGCCAGCACCCCTGGGTCGAACACTGAAGCTTTCTTT. It specifies CASTPGSNTEAFF.

This chain links TRBV7-9 with TRBJ2-5, with D unclear. The CDR3 loop spans 15 amino acids. Germline loops: CDR1 SEHNR, CDR2 FQNEAQ (reference sequence). Trimming pared 3 bases from V and 0 bases from J, leaving 11 bases between. The CDR3 reads CASSFTIQYQETQYF. As DNA, the CDR3 is TGTGCCAGCAGCTTCACTATACAGTACCAAGAGACCCAGTACTTC. The full variable domain, completed using reference TRBV7-9 and TRBJ2-5, is DTGVSQNPRHKITKRGQNVTFRCDPISEHNRLYWYRQTLGQGPEFLTYFQNEAQLEKSRLLSDRFSAERPKGSFSTLEIQRTEQGDSAMYLCASSFTIQYQETQYFGPGTRLLVL.